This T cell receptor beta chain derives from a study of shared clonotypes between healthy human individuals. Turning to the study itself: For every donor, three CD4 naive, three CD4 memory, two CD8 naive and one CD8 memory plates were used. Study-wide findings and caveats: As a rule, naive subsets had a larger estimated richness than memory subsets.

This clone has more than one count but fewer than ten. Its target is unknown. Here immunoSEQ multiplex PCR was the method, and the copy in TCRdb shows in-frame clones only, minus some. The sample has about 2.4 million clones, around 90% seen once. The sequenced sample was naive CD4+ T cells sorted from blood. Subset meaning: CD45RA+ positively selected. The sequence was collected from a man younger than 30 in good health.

The CDR3 here is CSSIAGGYTEAFF. DNA of the CDR3: TGCAGCTCTATTGCCGGGGGCTACACTGAAGCTTTCTTT. The chain joins TRBV29-1 to TRBJ1-1; the D gene is possibly TRBD1 (6 bases). CDR1 is SQVTM, CDR2 ANQGSEA, per germline. V lost 8 bases and J lost 3, with 16 bases in between. This CDR3 spans 13 amino acids.